The rows below give T cell receptor beta chains drawn from one sample of a study of Graves' ophthalmopathy and Graves' hyperthyroidism. TCRdb processed the multiplex PCR reads anew with MiXCR; each CDR3 protein has one entry. The sample contains about 550,000 distinct CDR3 sequences, under 40% of which appear only once. Specimen: peripheral blood or thyroid tissue (not recorded which). Receptors were obtained from an adult man with Graves' hyperthyroidism. CDR3s include the opening cysteine and the closing phenylalanine or tryptophan. A D gene is named only where the DNA matches it firmly. Size is omitted from some rows. Given values are once, few, many or a class for expanded clones.

>NA|TRBJ1-1|TRBV7-8|many
CASSLEHSQNTEAFF
TGTGCCAGCAGCTTAGAACATTCACAGAACACTGAAGCTTTCTTT
>TRBD1|TRBJ1-2|TRBV12-3/TRBV12-4|many
CASSFSDRNYGYTF
TGTGCCAGCAGTTTTTCGGACAGGAACTATGGCTACACCTTC
>TRBD2|TRBJ2-1|TRBV19|NA
CASSTQLAISYNEQFF
TGTGCCAGTAGTACACAACTAGCGATCTCCTACAATGAGCAGTTCTTC
>TRBD1|TRBJ2-5|TRBV7-9|NA
CASSGQGGTQYF
TGTGCCAGCAGTGGACAGGGTGGGACCCAGTACTTC
>NA|TRBJ2-7|TRBV2|few
CASSEQVVTYEQYF
TGTGCCAGCAGTGAGCAGGTTGTGACCTACGAGCAGTACTTC
>TRBD2|TRBJ2-1|TRBV9|NA
CASSVGTSGRDEQFF
TGTGCCAGCAGCGTAGGGACTAGCGGGAGGGATGAGCAGTTCTTC
>NA|TRBJ2-2|TRBV6-1|NA
CAGLNTGELFF
TGTGCCGGCTTGAACACCGGGGAGCTGTTTTTT
>TRBD2|TRBJ2-6|TRBV5-1|NA
CASSLTAGGTSGANVLTF
TGCGCCAGCAGCTTGACCGCGGGGGGGACCTCTGGGGCCAACGTCCTGACTTTC
>TRBD1|TRBJ2-7|TRBV19|NA
CASSIWDRSYEQYF
TGTGCCAGTAGTATTTGGGACAGATCCTACGAGCAGTACTTC
>NA|TRBJ2-5|TRBV10-3|NA
CAISEVSQGGGTQYF
TGTGCCATCAGTGAAGTCTCACAGGGCGGGGGGACCCAGTACTTC
>TRBD1|TRBJ1-1|TRBV7-8|once
CASSGQGAEGAEAFF
TGTGCCAGCAGCGGACAGGGGGCGGAGGGCGCTGAAGCTTTCTTT
>TRBD1|TRBJ2-7|TRBV13|few
CASSPGPQGQASSYEQYF
TGTGCCAGCAGCCCCGGCCCCCAGGGACAGGCCAGCTCCTACGAGCAGTACTTC
>TRBD1|TRBJ1-1|TRBV4-1|few
CASSPKTGGFTEAFF
TGCGCCAGCAGCCCGAAGACAGGGGGCTTCACTGAAGCTTTCTTT
>NA|TRBJ2-1|TRBV2|NA
CASSFAETQFF
TGTGCCAGCAGTTTTGCGGAGACCCAGTTCTTC
>TRBD2|TRBJ2-1|TRBV19|NA
CASSPGTSGSSYNEQFF
TGTGCCAGTAGTCCCGGGACTAGCGGGAGTTCCTACAATGAGCAGTTCTTC
>TRBD1|TRBJ1-2|TRBV29-1|NA
CSGGTGSYYGYTF
TGCAGCGGCGGGACAGGGTCTTACTATGGCTACACCTTC
>TRBD2|TRBJ2-5|TRBV20-1|NA
CSARETSGGASQETQYF
TGCAGTGCTAGAGAGACTAGCGGGGGCGCCTCTCAAGAGACCCAGTACTTC
>NA|TRBJ1-5|TRBV10-1|NA
CASSQMRQHF
TGTGCCAGCAGTCAGATGCGCCAGCATTTT
>TRBD1|TRBJ2-7|TRBV6-5|many
CASRHRQGPWYEQYF
TGTGCCAGCAGACACAGACAGGGCCCGTGGTACGAGCAGTACTTC
>TRBD2|TRBJ2-2|TRBV7-9|many
CASSETSGGPTGELFF
TGTGCCAGCAGCGAGACTAGCGGGGGCCCCACCGGGGAGCTGTTTTTT